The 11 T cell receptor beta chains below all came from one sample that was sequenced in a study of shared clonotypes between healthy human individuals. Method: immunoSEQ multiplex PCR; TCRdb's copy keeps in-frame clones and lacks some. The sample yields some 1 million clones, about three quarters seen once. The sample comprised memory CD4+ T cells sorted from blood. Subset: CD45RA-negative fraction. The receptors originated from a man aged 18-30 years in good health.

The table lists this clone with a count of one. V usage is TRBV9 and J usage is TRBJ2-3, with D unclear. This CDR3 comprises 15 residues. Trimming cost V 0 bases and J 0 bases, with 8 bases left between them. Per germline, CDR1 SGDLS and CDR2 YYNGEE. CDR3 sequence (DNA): TGTGCCAGCAGCGTAGGACCCCGGAGCACAGATACGCAGTATTTT. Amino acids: CASSVGPRSTDTQYF.

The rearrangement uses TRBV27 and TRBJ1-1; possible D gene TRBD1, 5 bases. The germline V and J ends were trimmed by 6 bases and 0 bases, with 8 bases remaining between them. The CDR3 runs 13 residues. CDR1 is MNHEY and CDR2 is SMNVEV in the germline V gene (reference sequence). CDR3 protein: CASRIGVNTEAFF. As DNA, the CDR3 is TGTGCCAGCAGGATAGGGGTGAACACTGAAGCTTTCTTT.

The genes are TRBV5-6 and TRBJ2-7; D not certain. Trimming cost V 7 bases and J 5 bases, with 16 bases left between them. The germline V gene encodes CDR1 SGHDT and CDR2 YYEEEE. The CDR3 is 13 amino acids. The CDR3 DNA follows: TGTGCCAGCCGGGCCCCAAATCTCAACGAGCAGTACTTC. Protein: CASRAPNLNEQYF.

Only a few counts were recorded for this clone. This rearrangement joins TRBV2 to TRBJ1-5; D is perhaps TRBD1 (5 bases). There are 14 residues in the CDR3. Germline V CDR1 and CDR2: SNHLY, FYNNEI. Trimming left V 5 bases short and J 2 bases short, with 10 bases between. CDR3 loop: CASSQLQGNQPQHF. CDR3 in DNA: TGTGCCAGCAGTCAGCTACAGGGCAATCAGCCCCAGCATTTT.

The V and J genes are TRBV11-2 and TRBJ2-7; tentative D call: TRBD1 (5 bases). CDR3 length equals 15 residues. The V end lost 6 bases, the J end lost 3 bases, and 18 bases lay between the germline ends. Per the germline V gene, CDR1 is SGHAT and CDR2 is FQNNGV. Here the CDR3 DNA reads TGTGCCAGCAGAATCAGGGCTCCCACTGACTACGAGCAGTACTTC. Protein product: CASRIRAPTDYEQYF.

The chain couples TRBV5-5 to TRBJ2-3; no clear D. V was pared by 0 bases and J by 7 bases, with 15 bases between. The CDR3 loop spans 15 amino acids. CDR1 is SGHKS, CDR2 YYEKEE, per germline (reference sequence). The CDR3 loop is CASSLAPMDQYTQYF. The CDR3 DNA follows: TGTGCCAGCAGCTTGGCCCCAATGGACCAATATACGCAGTATTTT.

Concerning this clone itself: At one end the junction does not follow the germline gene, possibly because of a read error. Written as DNA, the CDR3 is TGTGCCAGCAGTTACTCGCAATCCTCCAACGAGCAGTACTTC. Encoded protein: CASSYSQSSNEQYF. V gene TRBV6-6 combines with J gene TRBJ2-7; no firm D call. In germline, CDR1 is MNHNY, CDR2 SVGAGI (reference sequence). The CDR3 contains 14 residues.

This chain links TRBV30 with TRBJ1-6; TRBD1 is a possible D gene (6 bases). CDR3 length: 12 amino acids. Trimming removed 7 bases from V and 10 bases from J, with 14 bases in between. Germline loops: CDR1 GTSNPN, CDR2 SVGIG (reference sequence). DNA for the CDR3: TGTGCCTACCGGGACACCCGCTCACCCCTCCACTTT. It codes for CAYRDTRSPLHF.

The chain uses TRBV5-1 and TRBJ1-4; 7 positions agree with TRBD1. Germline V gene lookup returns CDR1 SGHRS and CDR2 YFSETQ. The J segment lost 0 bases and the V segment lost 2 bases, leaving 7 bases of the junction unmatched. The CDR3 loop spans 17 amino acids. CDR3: CASSFRDSPATNEKLFF. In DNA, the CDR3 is TGCGCCAGCAGCTTCCGGGACAGTCCCGCAACTAATGAAAAACTGTTTTTT.

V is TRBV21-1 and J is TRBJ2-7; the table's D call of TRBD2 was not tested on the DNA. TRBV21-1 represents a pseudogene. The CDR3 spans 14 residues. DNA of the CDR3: TGTGCCAGCAGCAAGACTGGAAACCCTACAGAGCAGTACTTC. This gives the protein CASSKTGNPTEQYF.

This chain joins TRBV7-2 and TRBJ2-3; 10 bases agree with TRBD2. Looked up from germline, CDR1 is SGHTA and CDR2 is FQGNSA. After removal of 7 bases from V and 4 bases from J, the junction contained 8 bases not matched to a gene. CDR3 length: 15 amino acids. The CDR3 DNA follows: TGTGCCAGCACGTCTAGCGGGAGTTTCGCAGATACGCAGTATTTT. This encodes CASTSSGSFADTQYF. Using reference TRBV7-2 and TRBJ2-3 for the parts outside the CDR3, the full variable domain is GAGVSQSPSNKVTEKGKDVELRCDPISGHTALYWYRQSLGQGLEFLIYFQGNSAPDKSGLPSDRFSAERTGGSVSTLTIQRTQQEDSAVYLCASTSSGSFADTQYFGPGTRLTVL.